This record covers a single TCR beta chain. The data stem from a study of blood T cell repertoires in COVID-19. Across the study: In each case, the material was cDNA or gDNA derived from T cells, B-cell-depleted T cells, or PBMCs.

The CDR3 is 13 residues long. The V gene lost 0 bases and the J gene lost 7 bases, with 7 bases spanning the gap. Germline V gene lookup returns CDR1 LGHNT and CDR2 FRNRAP. Clones were read by immunoSEQ multiplex PCR, and TCRdb kept only the in-frame ones, dropping some. The sample holds fewer than 350,000 clones; 88% are singletons and the top ten take 9.4%. The genes are TRBV12-5 and TRBJ2-1, with D unclear. The source material was peripheral blood. The TCR originated in a man younger than 30 with active or convalescent COVID-19. The CDR3 DNA is TGTGCTAGTGGTTTGGTACAGATTAATGAGCAGTTCTTC. Its translation is CASGLVQINEQFF.